This T cell receptor beta chain was retrieved from a study of CD8 T cells in Susac syndrome (dated by TCRdb to about 2019). Looking at the study overall: Of the Susac syndrome patients who were sequenced, about eight were in clinical remission while six had clinically active disease. The study used repertoire sequencing to test whether antigen drove CD8+ T cell activation and differentiation in Susac syndrome. At blood withdrawal, Susac syndrome patients were therapy-naive, treated with corticosteroids (with IVIg additionally given to some), or treated with IVIg alone. Overall results and qualifications from the work: No clonal expansion was detected in the CD4+ T cell repertoire of Susac syndrome patients. The number of individuals in the TCR sequencing and HLA analysis was recognized as being relatively small.

Peripheral blood CD8+ and CD4+ T cells from healthy donors, Susac syndrome patients and multiple sclerosis patients were profiled by high-throughput TCR beta sequencing. The Susac syndrome patients fulfilled recently defined diagnostic criteria for definite or probable disease. CD8+ TEMRA cells were enriched by FACS, while bulk CD8+ and CD4+ T cells were purified by magnetic negative isolation. Blood was collected in EDTA tubes and processed within 24 hours, with PBMCs isolated through density gradient centrifugation. PBMCs intended for TCR sequencing were cryopreserved in liquid nitrogen and were subsequently thawed in a 37 degrees C water bath. A purity of at least 90% was achieved for sorted or isolated CD4+, CD8+ and CD8+ TEMRA cells. CDR3 length: 15 amino acids, cysteine to phenylalanine. Just CDR3 DNA is preserved here, 45 bases in frame from base 1. V loses 4 bases of germline sequence and J loses 6 bases, and the interval between the two ends is 19 bases.

As to this clonotype: Its antigen is not yet known. Base-call qualities are not available, and no considerably larger clone is one nucleotide away.

RNA was extracted with the RNeasy kit and 0.5 to 1 ug was reverse transcribed using random hexamers. The immunoSEQ multiplex PCR assay, which covers 54 Vbeta and 13 Jbeta segments, was used to amplify TCR beta CDR3 regions. PCR amplification bias was corrected using a synthetic template baseline for primer optimization and computational correction. On the authors' methods: Reads were annotated to V, D and J genes according to IMGT and were analyzed with immunoSEQ Analyzer, with only productive sequences retained. Clonality was computed as one minus Shannon entropy normalized by log2 of the number of productive unique sequences. Public and private clones were assessed among the 100 most prevalent clones of each patient and control. Clones were defined as Susac-specific when absent from the healthy and MS cohorts, from roughly 1,100 published viral clones and from other ImmuneACCESS disease sequences. In TCRdb, the public reads were trimmed at Q25 with fastp and aligned with MiXCR, with productive beta chains retained. Each record represents a unique CDR3 protein, reported with the most common genes and DNA among its rows. The V and J calls, along with clone size, are taken from TCRdb and not from the paper's own processing. This sample has a few hundred thousand distinct CDR3 sequences in its table, and about 95% of those were observed once. The leading ten clones occupy over 0.15% of the sample.

The chain uses TRBV12-3 or TRBV12-4 and TRBJ2-7; the D gene is possibly TRBD1, with 5 bases matching. Input material: CD4+ T cells from PBMCs. This receptor was identified in a human donor with Susac syndrome. The nucleotides read TGTGCCAGCAGTTCCGCCTCAGGGTATTATGGCGAGCAGTACTTC. This yields the protein CASSSASGYYGEQYF.